This T cell receptor (beta chain) emerged from a study of cytomegalovirus exposure and HLA in healthy donors. The germline V and J ends were trimmed by 2 bases and 10 bases, with 17 bases remaining between them. The CDR3 is 14 residues long. General study points: For most TCR beta V segments, an earlier analysis put the productive rate at about 90% or about 30% of the time. TCR beta chains numbering under 200 were designated cytomegalovirus-associated.

With 60 Vbeta and 13 Jbeta primers, the PCR was carried out. The table came from immunoSEQ multiplex PCR; TCRdb's copy has only in-frame clones and leaves some out. The table lists about 130,000 clones, roughly 80% of them singletons. In the case of this clone: Its antigen is not identified.

The gene calls are TRBV23-1 and TRBJ1-1; no firm D call. TRBV23-1 is treated as an ORF (open reading frame) with a function not yet certain. Input material: PBMCs. This TCR was recovered from a boy younger than 18 in good health and CMV-seronegative. CDR3 DNA: TGCGCCAGCAGTCAAGCCTGGTTCCTGGGAGGAGCTTTCTTT. Translated: CASSQAWFLGGAFF.